Listed below are T cell receptor beta chains from one sample, sequenced in a study of blood T cells in healthy people across ages. TCRdb re-called the 5' RACE reads through MiXCR, storing one row per CDR3 protein. The repertoire consists of about 800,000 distinct CDR3 sequences, with more than 45% occurring once and the leading ten covering 22%. Sequences were obtained from blood. The receptors shown here come from a man aged 30-40 years in good health. Both conserved end residues are part of each CDR3. The D gene is left open where the match is weak. Expanded clones are given a class, and other clones once, few, many or no size at all.

cdr3_aa: CSATGRSADTQYF
cdr3_nt: TGCAGCGCTACAGGGAGGTCGGCAGATACGCAGTATTTT
clone_size: NA
j_call: TRBJ2-3
d_call: NA
v_call: TRBV29-1

cdr3_aa: CASSLMVGGANVLTF
cdr3_nt: TGTGCCAGCAGTTTGATGGTAGGGGGGGCCAACGTCCTGACTTTC
clone_size: many
j_call: TRBJ2-6
d_call: NA
v_call: TRBV28

cdr3_aa: CAISTATRGAQETQYF
cdr3_nt: TGTGCCATCAGTACCGCCACTCGGGGCGCCCAAGAGACCCAGTACTTC
clone_size: once
j_call: TRBJ2-5
d_call: NA
v_call: TRBV10-3

cdr3_aa: CASSFTPKDANYGYTF
cdr3_nt: TGTGCCAGCAGTTTCACCCCCAAGGATGCTAACTATGGCTACACCTTC
clone_size: NA
j_call: TRBJ1-2
d_call: NA
v_call: TRBV6-5

cdr3_aa: CASSLARGVGYGYTF
cdr3_nt: TGTGCCAGCAGCTTAGCGCGGGGGGTCGGCTATGGCTACACCTTC
clone_size: few
j_call: TRBJ1-2
d_call: NA
v_call: TRBV7-2

cdr3_aa: CASSGLTGANVLTF
cdr3_nt: TGTGCCAGCAGTGGGTTGACTGGGGCCAACGTCCTGACTTTC
clone_size: NA
j_call: TRBJ2-6
d_call: NA
v_call: TRBV6-1

cdr3_aa: CASSYPFNEQFF
cdr3_nt: TGTGCCAGCAGTTACCCCTTTAATGAGCAGTTCTTC
clone_size: NA
j_call: TRBJ2-1
d_call: NA
v_call: TRBV6-6

cdr3_aa: CSDQTSGYNEQFF
cdr3_nt: TGCAGCGACCAAACTAGCGGCTACAATGAGCAGTTCTTC
clone_size: NA
j_call: TRBJ2-1
d_call: TRBD2
v_call: TRBV29-1

cdr3_aa: CASIIGQGRYGYTF
cdr3_nt: TGTGCCAGCATTATCGGGCAGGGACGCTATGGCTACACCTTC
clone_size: NA
j_call: TRBJ1-2
d_call: NA
v_call: TRBV2

cdr3_aa: CATSRVLDTQYF
cdr3_nt: TGTGCCACCAGCAGAGTGCTCGATACGCAGTATTTT
clone_size: NA
j_call: TRBJ2-3
d_call: NA
v_call: TRBV15

cdr3_aa: CASSRFSGGLPETQYF
cdr3_nt: TGTGCCAGCAGCCGTTTTAGCGGGGGGCTACCAGAGACCCAGTACTTC
clone_size: NA
j_call: TRBJ2-5
d_call: TRBD2
v_call: TRBV7-2

cdr3_aa: CSAPMGAGGDYEQYF
cdr3_nt: TGCAGTGCCCCGATGGGGGCGGGAGGGGACTACGAGCAGTACTTC
clone_size: NA
j_call: TRBJ2-7
d_call: TRBD2
v_call: TRBV20-1

cdr3_aa: CASSGGGQLYEQYF
cdr3_nt: TGTGCCAGCAGCGGGGGCGGACAGCTCTACGAGCAGTACTTC
clone_size: many
j_call: TRBJ2-7
d_call: NA
v_call: TRBV7-2

cdr3_aa: CSVAQGDNQPQHF
cdr3_nt: TGCAGCGTCGCACAGGGCGACAATCAGCCCCAGCATTTT
clone_size: NA
j_call: TRBJ1-5
d_call: NA
v_call: TRBV29-1

cdr3_aa: CASSNRGYSGNTIYF
cdr3_nt: TGTGCCAGCAGTAACAGGGGATACTCTGGAAACACCATATATTTT
clone_size: NA
j_call: TRBJ1-3
d_call: TRBD1
v_call: TRBV12-3/TRBV12-4

cdr3_aa: CASSLAQGGAFF
cdr3_nt: TGTGCCAGCAGCTTGGCTCAGGGCGGAGCTTTCTTT
clone_size: few
j_call: TRBJ1-1
d_call: NA
v_call: TRBV5-6

cdr3_aa: CASSQGLPYNEQFF
cdr3_nt: TGTGCCAGCTCACAGGGGTTGCCCTACAATGAGCAGTTCTTC
clone_size: NA
j_call: TRBJ2-1
d_call: TRBD1
v_call: TRBV6-1